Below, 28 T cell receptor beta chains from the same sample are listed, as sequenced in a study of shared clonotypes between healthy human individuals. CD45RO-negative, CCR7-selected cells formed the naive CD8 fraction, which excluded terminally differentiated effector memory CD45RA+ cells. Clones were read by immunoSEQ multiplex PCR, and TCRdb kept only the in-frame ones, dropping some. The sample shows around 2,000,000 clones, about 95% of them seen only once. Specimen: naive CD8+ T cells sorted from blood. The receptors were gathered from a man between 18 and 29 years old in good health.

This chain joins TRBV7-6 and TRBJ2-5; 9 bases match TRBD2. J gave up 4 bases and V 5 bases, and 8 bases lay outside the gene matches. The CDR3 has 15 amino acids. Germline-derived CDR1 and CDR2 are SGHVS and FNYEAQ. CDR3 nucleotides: TGTGCCAGCAGCGGTAGCGGGAGTGAAGGAGAGACCCAGTACTTC. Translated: CASSGSGSEGETQYF.

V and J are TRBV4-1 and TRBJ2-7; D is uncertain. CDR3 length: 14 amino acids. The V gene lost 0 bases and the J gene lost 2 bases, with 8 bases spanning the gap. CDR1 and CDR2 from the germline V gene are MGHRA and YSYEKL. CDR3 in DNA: TGCGCCAGCAGCCAAGATCCGAGCCCCTACGAGCAGTACTTC. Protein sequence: CASSQDPSPYEQYF.

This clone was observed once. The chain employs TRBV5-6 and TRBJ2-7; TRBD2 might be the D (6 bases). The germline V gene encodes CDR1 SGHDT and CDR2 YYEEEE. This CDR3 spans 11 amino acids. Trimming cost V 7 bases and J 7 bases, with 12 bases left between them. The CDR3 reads CASRGIREQYF. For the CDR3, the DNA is TGTGCCAGCCGGGGGATTAGGGAGCAGTACTTC. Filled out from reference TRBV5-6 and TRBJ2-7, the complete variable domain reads DAGVTQSPTHLIKTRGQQVTLRCSPKSGHDTVSWYQQALGQGPQFIFQYYEEEERQRGNFPDRFSGHQFPNYSSELNVNALLLGDSALYLCASRGIREQYFGPGTRLTVT.

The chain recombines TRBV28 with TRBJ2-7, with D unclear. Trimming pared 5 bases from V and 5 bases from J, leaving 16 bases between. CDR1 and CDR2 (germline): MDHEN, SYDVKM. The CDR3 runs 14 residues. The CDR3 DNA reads TGTGCCAGCAGTCTTACCTTCGAACCTGACGAGCAGTACTTC. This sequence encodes CASSLTFEPDEQYF.

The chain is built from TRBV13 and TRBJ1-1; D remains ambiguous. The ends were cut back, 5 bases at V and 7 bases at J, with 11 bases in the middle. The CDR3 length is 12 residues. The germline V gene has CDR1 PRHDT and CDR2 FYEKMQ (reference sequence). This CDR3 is CASSSDRREAFF. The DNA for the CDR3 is TGTGCCAGCAGCAGCGACCGGCGTGAAGCTTTCTTT.

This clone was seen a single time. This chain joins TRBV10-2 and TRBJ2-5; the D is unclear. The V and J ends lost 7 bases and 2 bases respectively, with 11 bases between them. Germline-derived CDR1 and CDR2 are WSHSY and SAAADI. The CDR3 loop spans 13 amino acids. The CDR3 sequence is CASNTAPQETQYF. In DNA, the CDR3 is TGCGCCAGCAATACAGCCCCGCAAGAGACCCAGTACTTC.

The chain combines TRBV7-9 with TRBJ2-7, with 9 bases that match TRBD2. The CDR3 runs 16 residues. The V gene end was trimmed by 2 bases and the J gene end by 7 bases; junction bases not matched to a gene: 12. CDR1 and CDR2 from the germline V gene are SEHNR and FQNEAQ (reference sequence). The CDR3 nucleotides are TGTGCCAGCAGCTTATCGTCGTTAGCGGGAGAAGGTGAGCAGTACTTC. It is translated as CASSLSSLAGEGEQYF.

CDR3 bases: TGTGCCAGCAGCTTGGAGAAAATCTATGGCTACACCTTC. Protein product: CASSLEKIYGYTF. The genes are TRBV5-5 and TRBJ1-2; no definite D call. The CDR3 length is 13 residues. The V gene lost 0 bases and the J gene lost 4 bases, with 7 bases spanning the gap. Germline CDR1 and CDR2: SGHKS and YYEKEE (reference sequence).

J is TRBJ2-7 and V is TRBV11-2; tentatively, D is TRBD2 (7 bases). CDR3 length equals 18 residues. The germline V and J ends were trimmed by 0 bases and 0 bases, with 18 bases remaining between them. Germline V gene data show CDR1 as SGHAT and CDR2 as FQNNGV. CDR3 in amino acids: CASSLDRGGAGTSYEQYF. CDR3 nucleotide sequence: TGTGCCAGCAGCTTAGACAGGGGCGGAGCGGGAACCTCCTACGAGCAGTACTTC.

This CDR3 is CASSPSLAGNEKLFF. CDR3 nucleotide sequence: TGTGCCAGCAGCCCCTCGTTAGCTGGTAATGAAAAACTGTTTTTT. This rearrangement joins TRBV7-2 to TRBJ1-4; D is unclear. The V and J ends lost 5 bases and 4 bases respectively, with 14 bases between them. CDR1 and CDR2 from the germline V gene are SGHTA and FQGNSA. The CDR3 loop spans 15 amino acids.

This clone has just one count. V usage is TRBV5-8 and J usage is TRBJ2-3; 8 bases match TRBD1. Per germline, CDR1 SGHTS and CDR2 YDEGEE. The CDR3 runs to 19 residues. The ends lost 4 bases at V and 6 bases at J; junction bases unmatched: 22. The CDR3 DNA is TGTGCCAGCAGCCCCTTCCTCGGGACAGGTCTACACTCAAGGGATACGCAGTATTTT. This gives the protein CASSPFLGTGLHSRDTQYF.

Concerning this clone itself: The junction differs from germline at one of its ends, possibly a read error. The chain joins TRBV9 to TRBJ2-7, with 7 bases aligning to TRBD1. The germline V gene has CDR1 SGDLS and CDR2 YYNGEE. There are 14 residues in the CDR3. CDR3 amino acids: CASSVEEYDRVQHF. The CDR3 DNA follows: TGTGCCAGCAGCGTAGAAGAGTATGACAGGGTTCAGCACTTC.

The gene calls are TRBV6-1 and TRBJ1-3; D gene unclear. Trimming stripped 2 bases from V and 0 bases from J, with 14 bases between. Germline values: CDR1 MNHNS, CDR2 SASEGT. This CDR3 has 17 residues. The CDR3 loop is CASSELRGFSSGNTIYF. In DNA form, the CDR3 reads TGTGCCAGCAGTGAATTAAGAGGATTTTCCTCTGGAAACACCATATATTTT.

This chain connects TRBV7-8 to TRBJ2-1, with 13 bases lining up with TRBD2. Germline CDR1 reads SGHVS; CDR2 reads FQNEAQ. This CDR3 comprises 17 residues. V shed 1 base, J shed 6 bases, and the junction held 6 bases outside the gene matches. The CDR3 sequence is CASSLVILAGGPNEQFF. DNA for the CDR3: TGTGCCAGCAGCTTAGTGATACTAGCGGGGGGGCCCAATGAGCAGTTCTTC.

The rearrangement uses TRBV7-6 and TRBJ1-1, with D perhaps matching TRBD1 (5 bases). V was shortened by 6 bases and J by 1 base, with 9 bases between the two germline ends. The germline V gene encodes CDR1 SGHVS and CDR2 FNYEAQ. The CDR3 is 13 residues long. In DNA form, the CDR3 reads TGTGCCAGCAGATACGACAGGAACACTGAAGCTTTCTTT. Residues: CASRYDRNTEAFF.

The CDR3 sequence: CASRADLSYEQYF. For the CDR3, the DNA is TGTGCCAGCAGGGCAGATCTTTCCTACGAGCAGTACTTC. The genes are TRBV27 and TRBJ2-7, with D unresolved. The length of the CDR3 is 13 residues. Trimming took 6 bases from V and 1 from J, leaving 10 bases between them. Germline assignment: CDR1 MNHEY and CDR2 SMNVEV (reference sequence).

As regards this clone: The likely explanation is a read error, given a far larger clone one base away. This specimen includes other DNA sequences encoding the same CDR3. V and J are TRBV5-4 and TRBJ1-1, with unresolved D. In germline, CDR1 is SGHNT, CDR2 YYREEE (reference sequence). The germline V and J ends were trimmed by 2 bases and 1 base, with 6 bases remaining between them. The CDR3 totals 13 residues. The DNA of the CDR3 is TGTGCCAGCAGCTTAGGAGGGAACACTGAAGCTTTCTTT. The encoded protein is CASSLGGNTEAFF.

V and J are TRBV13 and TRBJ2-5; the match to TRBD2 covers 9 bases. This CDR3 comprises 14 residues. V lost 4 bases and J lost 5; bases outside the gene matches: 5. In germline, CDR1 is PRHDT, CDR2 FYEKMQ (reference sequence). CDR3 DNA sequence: TGTGCCAGCAGCTCCCGACTAGCGGTCGAGACCCAGTACTTC. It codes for CASSSRLAVETQYF.

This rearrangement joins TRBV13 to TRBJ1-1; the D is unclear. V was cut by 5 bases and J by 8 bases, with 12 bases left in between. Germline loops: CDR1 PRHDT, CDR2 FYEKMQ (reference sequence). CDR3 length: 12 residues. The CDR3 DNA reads TGTGCCAGCAGCCGAGGTAGGATAGAAGCTTTCTTT. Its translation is CASSRGRIEAFF. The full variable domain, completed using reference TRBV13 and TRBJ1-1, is AAGVIQSPRHLIKEKRETATLKCYPIPRHDTVYWYQQGPGQDPQFLISFYEKMQSDKGSIPDRFSAQQFSDYHSELNMSSLELGDSALYFCASSRGRIEAFFGQGTRLTVV.

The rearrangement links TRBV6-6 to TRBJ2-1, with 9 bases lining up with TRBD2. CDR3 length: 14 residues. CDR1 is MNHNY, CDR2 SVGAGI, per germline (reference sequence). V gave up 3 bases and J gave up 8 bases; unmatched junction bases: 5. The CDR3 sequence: CASSYHIAGDEQFF. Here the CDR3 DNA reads TGTGCCAGCAGTTATCATATAGCGGGAGATGAGCAGTTCTTC.

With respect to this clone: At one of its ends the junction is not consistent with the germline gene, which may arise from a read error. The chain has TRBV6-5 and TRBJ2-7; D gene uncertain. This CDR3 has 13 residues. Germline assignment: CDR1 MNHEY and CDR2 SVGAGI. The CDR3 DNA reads TGCGCCAGCAGTGAAGGACCCGCCTACGAGCAGTACTTC. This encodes CASSEGPAYEQYF.

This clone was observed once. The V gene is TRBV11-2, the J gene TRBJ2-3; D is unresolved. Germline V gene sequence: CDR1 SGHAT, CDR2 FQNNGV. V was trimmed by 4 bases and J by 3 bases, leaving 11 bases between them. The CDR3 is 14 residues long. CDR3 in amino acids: CASSSRVGTDTQYF. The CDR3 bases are TGTGCCAGCAGCTCTAGGGTCGGTACAGATACGCAGTATTTT.

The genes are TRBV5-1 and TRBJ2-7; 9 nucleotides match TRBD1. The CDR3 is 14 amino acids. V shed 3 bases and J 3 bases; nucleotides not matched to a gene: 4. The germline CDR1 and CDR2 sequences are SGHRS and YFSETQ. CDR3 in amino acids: CASSWTGVGYEQYF. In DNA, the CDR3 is TGCGCCAGCAGCTGGACAGGGGTCGGCTACGAGCAGTACTTC.

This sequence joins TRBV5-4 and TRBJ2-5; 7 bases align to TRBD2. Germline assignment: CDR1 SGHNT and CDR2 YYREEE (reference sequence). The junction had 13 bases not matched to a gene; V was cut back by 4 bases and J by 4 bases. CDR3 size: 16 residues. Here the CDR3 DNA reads TGTGCCAGCAGCACTCCTGGGGGGGAGAGGGGAGAGACCCAGTACTTC. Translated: CASSTPGGERGETQYF.

CDR3 sequence reads: CASSQSQDEQYF. Written as DNA, the CDR3 is TGCGCCAGCAGCCAATCCCAGGACGAGCAGTACTTC. This chain uses TRBV4-1 with TRBJ2-7, with D hard to call. Germline CDR1 MGHRA, CDR2 YSYEKL. This CDR3 spans 12 amino acids. V shed 2 bases and J shed 5 bases, with 7 bases lying between them.

CDR3 protein: CASTSARDTQETQYF. In DNA, the CDR3 is TGTGCCAGCACCTCCGCAAGGGACACCCAAGAGACCCAGTACTTC. The chain couples TRBV7-9 to TRBJ2-5, with D perhaps matching TRBD1 (6 bases). Germline V CDR1 and CDR2: SEHNR, FQNEAQ (reference sequence). The V end lost 7 bases, the J end lost 1 base, and 16 bases lay between the germline ends. The CDR3 is 15 residues long.

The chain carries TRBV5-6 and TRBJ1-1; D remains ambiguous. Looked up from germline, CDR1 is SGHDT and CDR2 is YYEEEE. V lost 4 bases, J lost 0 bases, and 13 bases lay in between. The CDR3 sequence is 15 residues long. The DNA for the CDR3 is TGTGCCAGCAGCATATACGGAGTAATGAACACTGAAGCTTTCTTT. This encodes CASSIYGVMNTEAFF.

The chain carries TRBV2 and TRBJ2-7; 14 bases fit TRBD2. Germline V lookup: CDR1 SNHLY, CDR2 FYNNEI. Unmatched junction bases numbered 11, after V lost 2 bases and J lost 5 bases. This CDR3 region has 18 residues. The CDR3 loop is CASSEPRDGTSGSDEQYF. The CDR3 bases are TGTGCCAGCAGTGAACCGCGGGATGGGACTAGCGGGAGCGACGAGCAGTACTTC.